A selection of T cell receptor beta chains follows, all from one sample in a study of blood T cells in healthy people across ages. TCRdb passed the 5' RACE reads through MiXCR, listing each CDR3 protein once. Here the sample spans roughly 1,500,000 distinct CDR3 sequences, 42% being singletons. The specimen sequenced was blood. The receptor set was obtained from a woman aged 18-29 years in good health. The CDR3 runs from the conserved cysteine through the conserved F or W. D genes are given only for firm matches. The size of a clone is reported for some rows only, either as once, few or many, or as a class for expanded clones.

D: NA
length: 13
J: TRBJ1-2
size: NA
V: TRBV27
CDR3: CASSVYREQGYTF
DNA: TGTGCCAGCAGTGTATACAGGGAGCAAGGCTACACCTTC

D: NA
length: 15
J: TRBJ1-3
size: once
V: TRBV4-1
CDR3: CASSQVTGEANTIYF
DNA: TGCGCCAGCAGCCAAGTGACCGGCGAGGCAAACACCATATATTTT

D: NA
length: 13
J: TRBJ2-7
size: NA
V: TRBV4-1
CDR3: CASSQVNRVEQYF
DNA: TGCGCCAGCAGCCAGGTTAACAGGGTCGAGCAGTACTTC

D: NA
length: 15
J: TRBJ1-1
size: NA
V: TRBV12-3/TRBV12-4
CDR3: CASSLDWVMATEAFF
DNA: TGTGCCAGCAGTTTAGATTGGGTCATGGCCACTGAAGCTTTCTTT

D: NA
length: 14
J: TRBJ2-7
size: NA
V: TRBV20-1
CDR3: CSAGDPGHYYEQYF
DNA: TGCAGTGCTGGAGATCCGGGACATTACTACGAGCAGTACTTC

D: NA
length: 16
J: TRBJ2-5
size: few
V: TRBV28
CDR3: CASSLSGTTRWETQYF
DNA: TGTGCCAGCAGTTTATCTGGGACCACGCGGTGGGAGACCCAGTACTTC

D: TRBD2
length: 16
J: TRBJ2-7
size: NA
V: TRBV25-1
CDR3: CASSGPTSGSSYEQYF
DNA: TGTGCCAGCAGTGGGCCGACTAGCGGGAGCTCCTACGAGCAGTACTTC

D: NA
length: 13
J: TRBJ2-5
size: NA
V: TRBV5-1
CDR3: CASSGLVVETQYF
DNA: TGCGCCAGCAGCGGCCTAGTGGTTGAGACCCAGTACTTC

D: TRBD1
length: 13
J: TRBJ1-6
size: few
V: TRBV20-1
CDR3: CSARDRGVSPLHF
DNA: TGCAGTGCCAGAGACAGGGGAGTCTCACCCCTCCACTTT

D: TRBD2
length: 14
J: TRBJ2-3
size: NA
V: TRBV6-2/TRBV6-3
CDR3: CASSSGLAGGTQYF
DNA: TGTGCCAGCAGTTCGGGACTAGCGGGGGGTACGCAGTATTTT

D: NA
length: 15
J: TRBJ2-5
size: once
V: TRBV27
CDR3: CASSFGGAVTYEQYF
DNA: TGTGCCAGCAGTTTTGGGGGGGCGGTTACCTATGAGCAGTACTTC

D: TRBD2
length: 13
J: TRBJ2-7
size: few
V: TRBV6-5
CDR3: CASSYGTNGEQYF
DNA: TGTGCCAGCAGTTACGGGACTAACGGCGAGCAGTACTTC

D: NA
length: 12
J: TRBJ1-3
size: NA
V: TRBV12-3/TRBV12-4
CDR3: CASSSVPYTIYF
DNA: TGTGCCAGCAGCTCTGTTCCTTACACCATATATTTT

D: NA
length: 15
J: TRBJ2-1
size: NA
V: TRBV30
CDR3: CAWSQLLTGGNEQFF
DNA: TGTGCCTGGTCACAACTTCTAACAGGAGGGAATGAGCAGTTCTTC

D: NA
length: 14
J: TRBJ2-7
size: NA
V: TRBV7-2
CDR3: CASSWGSGTYEQYF
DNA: TGTGCCAGCAGCTGGGGTAGCGGAACCTACGAGCAGTACTTC

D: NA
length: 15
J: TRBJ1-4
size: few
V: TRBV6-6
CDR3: CASSPPGTVNEKLFF
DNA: TGTGCCAGCAGCCCGCCCGGAACTGTTAATGAAAAACTGTTTTTT

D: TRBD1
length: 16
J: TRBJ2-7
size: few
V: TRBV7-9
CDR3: CASSLSMGQGTYEQYF
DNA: TGTGCCAGCAGCTTGTCGATGGGACAGGGGACATACGAGCAGTACTTC

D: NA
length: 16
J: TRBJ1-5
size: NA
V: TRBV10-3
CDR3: CAISDRGAESNQPQHF
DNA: TGTGCCATCAGTGACCGGGGAGCAGAGAGCAATCAGCCCCAGCATTTT

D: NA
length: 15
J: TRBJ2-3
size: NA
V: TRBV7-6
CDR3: CASSSSPISTDTQYF
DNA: TGTGCCAGCAGTTCTTCACCCATTAGCACAGATACGCAGTATTTT

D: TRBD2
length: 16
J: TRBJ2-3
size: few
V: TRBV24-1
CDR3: CATSEVAGGSTDTQYF
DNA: TGTGCCACCAGTGAGGTAGCGGGGGGGAGCACAGATACGCAGTATTTT

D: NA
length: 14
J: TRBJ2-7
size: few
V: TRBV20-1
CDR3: CSARGASGTYEQYF
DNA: TGCAGTGCTAGGGGGGCTAGCGGAACCTACGAGCAGTACTTC

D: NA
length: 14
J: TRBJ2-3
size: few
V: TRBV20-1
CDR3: CSARAPKSPDTQYF
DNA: TGCAGTGCTAGGGCCCCTAAGAGTCCAGATACGCAGTATTTT

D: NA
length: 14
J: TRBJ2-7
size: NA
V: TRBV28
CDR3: CASSFPPQGYEQYF
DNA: TGTGCCAGCAGTTTTCCCCCCCAGGGTTACGAGCAGTACTTC

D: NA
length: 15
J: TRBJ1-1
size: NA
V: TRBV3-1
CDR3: CASSQDSDRNTEAFF
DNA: TGTGCCAGCAGCCAAGATTCAGACAGAAACACTGAAGCTTTCTTT

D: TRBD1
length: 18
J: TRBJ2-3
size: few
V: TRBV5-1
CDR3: CASSPLGQPLIGTDTQYF
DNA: TGCGCCAGCAGCCCACTGGGACAGCCCCTCATTGGCACAGATACGCAGTATTTT

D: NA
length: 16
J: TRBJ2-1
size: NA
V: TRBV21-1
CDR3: CASSKAGGHPYNEQFF
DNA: TGTGCCAGCAGCAAAGCGGGTGGACACCCCTACAATGAGCAGTTCTTC

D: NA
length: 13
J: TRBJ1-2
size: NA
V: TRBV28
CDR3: CASSGGGIYGYTF
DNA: TGTGCCAGCAGTGGGGGGGGTATCTATGGCTACACCTTC

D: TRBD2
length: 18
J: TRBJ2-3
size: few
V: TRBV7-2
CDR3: CASSLRPSGGAASDTQYF
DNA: TGTGCCAGCAGCTTACGTCCTAGCGGGGGGGCCGCTTCAGATACGCAGTATTTT

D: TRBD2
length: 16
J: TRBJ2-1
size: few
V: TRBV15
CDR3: CATSRDLGEGYNEQFF
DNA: TGTGCCACCAGCAGAGATTTAGGGGAGGGCTACAATGAGCAGTTCTTC

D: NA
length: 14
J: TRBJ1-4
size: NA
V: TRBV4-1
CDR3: CASSQATDNEKLFF
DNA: TGCGCCAGCAGCCAGGCTACAGATAATGAAAAACTGTTTTTT

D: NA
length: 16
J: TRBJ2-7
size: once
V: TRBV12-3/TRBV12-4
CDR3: CASSLKIRAPNYEQYF
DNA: TGTGCCAGCAGTTTAAAAATCAGGGCTCCGAACTACGAGCAGTACTTC

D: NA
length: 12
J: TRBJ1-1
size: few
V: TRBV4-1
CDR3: CASSRPGGEAFF
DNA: TGCGCCAGCAGCCGGCCCGGGGGTGAAGCTTTCTTT

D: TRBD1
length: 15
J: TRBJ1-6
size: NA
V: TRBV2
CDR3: CASSTQTGQGSPLHF
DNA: TGTGCCAGCAGTACCCAGACAGGGCAAGGATCACCCCTCCACTTT

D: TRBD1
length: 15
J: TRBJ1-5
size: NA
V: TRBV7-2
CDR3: CVSSPRGVSNQPQHF
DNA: TGTGTCAGCAGCCCCAGGGGGGTTAGCAATCAGCCCCAGCATTTT

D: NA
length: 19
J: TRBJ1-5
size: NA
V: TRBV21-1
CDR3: CASGKAPGQGSNSNQPQHF
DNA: TGTGCCAGCGGCAAAGCCCCGGGACAGGGTTCTAATAGCAATCAGCCCCAGCATTTT

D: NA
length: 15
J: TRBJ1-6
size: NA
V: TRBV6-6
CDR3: CASSTRSSYNSPLHF
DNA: TGTGCCAGCAGTACAAGGAGCTCCTATAATTCACCCCTCCACTTT

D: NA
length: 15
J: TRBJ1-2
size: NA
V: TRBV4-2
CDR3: CASSFQGGGDYGYTF
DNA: TGTGCCAGCAGCTTTCAAGGCGGGGGTGACTATGGCTACACCTTC

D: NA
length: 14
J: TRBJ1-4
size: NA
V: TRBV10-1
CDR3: CASSDGPSAEKLFF
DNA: TGCGCCAGCAGTGATGGACCGTCGGCTGAAAAACTGTTTTTT

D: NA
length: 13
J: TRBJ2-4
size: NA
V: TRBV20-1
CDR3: CSARHRVKNIQYF
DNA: TGCAGTGCACGTCACCGGGTCAAAAACATTCAGTACTTC

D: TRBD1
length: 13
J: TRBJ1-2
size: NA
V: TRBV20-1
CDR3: CSANNFDRDGYTF
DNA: TGCAGTGCTAACAACTTTGACAGGGATGGCTACACCTTC

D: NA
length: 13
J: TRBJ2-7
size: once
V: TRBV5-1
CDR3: CASGSDMTYEQYF
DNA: TGCGCCAGCGGCTCAGACATGACCTACGAGCAGTACTTC

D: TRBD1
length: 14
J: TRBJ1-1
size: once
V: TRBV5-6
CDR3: CASIRDRRNTEAFF
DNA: TGTGCCAGCATCCGGGACAGGCGGAACACTGAAGCTTTCTTT